This is a list of T cell receptor beta chains from one sample in a study of blood T cell repertoires in COVID-19. Using immunoSEQ multiplex PCR, the repertoire was profiled, and TCRdb retains in-frame clones only, with some absent. Altogether tens of thousands of clones are present, roughly 81% being singletons, with the ten largest covering around 16%. The sample taken for sequencing was peripheral blood. The receptors stem from a man older than 75 with acute or convalescent COVID-19. Each CDR3 is given with its conserved first and last residue.

length: 15; V: TRBV3-1/TRBV3-2; J: TRBJ2-4; CDR3: CASSQYYRVGNIQYF
length: 15; V: TRBV5-6; J: TRBJ2-1; CDR3: CASSLAQRGGNEQFF
length: 14; V: TRBV7-9; J: TRBJ1-5; CDR3: CASSKDSSNQPQHF
length: 14; V: TRBV7-2; J: TRBJ2-1; CDR3: CASSLLLTTFEQFF
length: 16; V: TRBV7-9; J: TRBJ2-2; CDR3: CASSLGSGGPTGELFF
length: 13; V: TRBV2; J: TRBJ2-3; CDR3: CASSVRVTDTQYF
length: 14; V: TRBV28; J: TRBJ2-1; CDR3: CASSSGTAGNEQFF
length: 14; V: TRBV29-1; J: TRBJ2-6; CDR3: CSVGGASGANVLTF
length: 14; V: TRBV4-2; J: TRBJ1-6; CDR3: CASSQDSQDSPLHF
length: 16; V: TRBV11-2; J: TRBJ2-2; CDR3: CASSLRVGLATGELFF
length: 18; V: TRBV7-9; J: TRBJ2-3; CDR3: CASSSTGTSGVSTDTQYF
length: 13; V: TRBV5-1; J: TRBJ1-1; CDR3: CASSLQGAAEAFF
length: 16; V: TRBV4-1; J: TRBJ2-2; CDR3: CASSPGVGAGTGELFF
length: 11; V: TRBV20-1; J: TRBJ2-7; CDR3: CSATTGYEQYF
length: 14; V: TRBV9; J: TRBJ2-3; CDR3: CASSARTGEDTQYF
length: 16; V: TRBV3-1/TRBV3-2; J: TRBJ1-2; CDR3: CASSLSGDRVLYGYTF
length: 17; V: TRBV4-2; J: TRBJ2-3; CDR3: CASSRHMVGSESDTQYF
length: 15; V: TRBV7-2; J: TRBJ2-7; CDR3: CASSLVLGGGREQYF
length: 13; V: TRBV12-3/TRBV12-4; J: TRBJ1-6; CDR3: CASRGSQDSPLHF
length: 14; V: TRBV6-2/TRBV6-3; J: TRBJ1-2; CDR3: CASSQDISRYGYTF
length: 18; V: TRBV5-1; J: TRBJ2-1; CDR3: CASSAWSGSFNSYNEQFF
length: 14; V: TRBV3-1/TRBV3-2; J: TRBJ2-7; CDR3: CASSPTSGIHEQYF
length: 13; V: TRBV19; J: TRBJ1-1; CDR3: CASSEQGDTEAFF
length: 18; V: TRBV7-9; J: TRBJ2-1; CDR3: CASTTESGPGSSYNEQFF
length: 14; V: TRBV5-4; J: TRBJ2-7; CDR3: CASSLPGQGYEQYF
length: 14; V: TRBV28; J: TRBJ2-1; CDR3: CASSSPTSGGKQFF
length: 17; V: TRBV28; J: TRBJ2-1; CDR3: CASTSRLAGESYNEQFF
length: 13; V: TRBV20-1; J: TRBJ1-2; CDR3: CSASEGSNYGYTF
length: 14; V: TRBV13; J: TRBJ2-3; CDR3: CASSLRLAGDTQYF
length: 18; V: TRBV11-2; J: TRBJ2-1; CDR3: CASSPRGRAQTSYNEQFF
length: 17; V: TRBV3-1/TRBV3-2; J: TRBJ1-1; CDR3: CASSHRGPGQVLGGAFF
length: 16; V: TRBV9; J: TRBJ2-1; CDR3: CASSVSGEGGYNEQFF
length: 16; V: TRBV28; J: TRBJ2-2; CDR3: CASRPPSGGNTGELFF
length: 14; V: TRBV4-2; J: TRBJ2-3; CDR3: CASSQDAGSDTQYF
length: 12; V: TRBV6-5; J: TRBJ1-2; CDR3: CASSGQPAGYTF
length: 14; V: TRBV5-4; J: TRBJ2-2; CDR3: CASNRGPADGELFF